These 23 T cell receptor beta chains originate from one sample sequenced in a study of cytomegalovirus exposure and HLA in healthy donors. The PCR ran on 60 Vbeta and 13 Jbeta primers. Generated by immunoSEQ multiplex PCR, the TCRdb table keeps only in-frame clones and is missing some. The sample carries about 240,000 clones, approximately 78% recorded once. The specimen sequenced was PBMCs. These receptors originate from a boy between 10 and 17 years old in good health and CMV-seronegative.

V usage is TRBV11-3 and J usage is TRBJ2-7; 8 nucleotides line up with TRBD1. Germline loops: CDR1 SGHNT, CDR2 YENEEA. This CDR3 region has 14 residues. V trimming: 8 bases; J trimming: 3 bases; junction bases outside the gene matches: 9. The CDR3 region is CASGVTGTGYEQYF. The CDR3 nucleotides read TGTGCCAGCGGGGTAACCGGGACAGGCTACGAGCAGTACTTC.

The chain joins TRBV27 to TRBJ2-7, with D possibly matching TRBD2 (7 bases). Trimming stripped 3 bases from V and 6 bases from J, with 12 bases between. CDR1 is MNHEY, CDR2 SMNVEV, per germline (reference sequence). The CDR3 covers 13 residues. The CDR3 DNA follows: TGTGCCAGCAGTTTGTATAGGGGGGGCGAGCAGTACTTC. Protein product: CASSLYRGGEQYF.

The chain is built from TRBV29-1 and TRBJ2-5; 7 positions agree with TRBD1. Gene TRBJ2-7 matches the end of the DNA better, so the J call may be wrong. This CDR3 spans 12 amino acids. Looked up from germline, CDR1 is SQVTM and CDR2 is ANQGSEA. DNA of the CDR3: TGCAGCGTTGGACAGGGAACTTACGAGCAGTACTTC. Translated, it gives CSVGQGTYEQYF.

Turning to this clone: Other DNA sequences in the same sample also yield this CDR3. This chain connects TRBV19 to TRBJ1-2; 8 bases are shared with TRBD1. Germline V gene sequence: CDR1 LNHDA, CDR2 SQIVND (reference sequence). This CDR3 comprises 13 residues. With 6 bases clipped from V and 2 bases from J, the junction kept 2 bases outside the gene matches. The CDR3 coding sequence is TGTGCCAGTAGAGACAGGGGAAACTATGGCTACACCTTC. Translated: CASRDRGNYGYTF.

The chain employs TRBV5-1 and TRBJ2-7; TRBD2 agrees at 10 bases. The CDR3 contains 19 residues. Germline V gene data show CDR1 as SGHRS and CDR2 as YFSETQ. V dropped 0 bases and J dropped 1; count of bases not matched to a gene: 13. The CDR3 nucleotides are TGCGCCAGCAGCTTGGAATCTAGCGGGAGTGCCTTGGGGTCCTACGAGCAGTACTTC. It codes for CASSLESSGSALGSYEQYF.

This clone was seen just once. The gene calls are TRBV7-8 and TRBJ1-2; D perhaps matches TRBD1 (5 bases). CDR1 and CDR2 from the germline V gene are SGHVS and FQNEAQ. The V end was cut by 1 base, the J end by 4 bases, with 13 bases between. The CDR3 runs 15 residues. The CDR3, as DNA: TGTGCCAGCAGCTTAGTCCCCGGACAATTCTATGGCTACACCTTC. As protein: CASSLVPGQFYGYTF.

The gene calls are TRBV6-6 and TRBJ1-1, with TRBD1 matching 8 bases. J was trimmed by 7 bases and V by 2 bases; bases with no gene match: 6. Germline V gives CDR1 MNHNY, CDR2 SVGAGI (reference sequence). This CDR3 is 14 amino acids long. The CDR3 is CASSYPGGTNEAFF. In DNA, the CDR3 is TGTGCCAGCAGTTACCCAGGGGGCACCAATGAAGCTTTCTTT.

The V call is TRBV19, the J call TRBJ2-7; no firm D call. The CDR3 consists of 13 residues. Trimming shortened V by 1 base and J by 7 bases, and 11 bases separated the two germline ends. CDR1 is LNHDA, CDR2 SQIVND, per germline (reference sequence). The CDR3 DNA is TGTGCCAGTAGTATAGCGGTGGTCGGGGAGCAGTACTTC. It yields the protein CASSIAVVGEQYF. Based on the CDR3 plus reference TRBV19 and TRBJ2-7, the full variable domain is DGGITQSPKYLFRKEGQNVTLSCEQNLNHDAMYWYRQDPGQGLRLIYYSQIVNDFQKGDIAEGYSVSREKKESFPLTVTSAQKNPTAFYLCASSIAVVGEQYFGPGTRLTVT.

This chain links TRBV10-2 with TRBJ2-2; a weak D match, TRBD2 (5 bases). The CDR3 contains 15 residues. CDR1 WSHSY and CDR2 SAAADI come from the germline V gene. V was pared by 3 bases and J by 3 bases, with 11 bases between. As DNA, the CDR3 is TGCGCCAGCAGTGAACCATGGGAGCACACCGGGGAGCTGTTTTTT. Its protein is CASSEPWEHTGELFF.

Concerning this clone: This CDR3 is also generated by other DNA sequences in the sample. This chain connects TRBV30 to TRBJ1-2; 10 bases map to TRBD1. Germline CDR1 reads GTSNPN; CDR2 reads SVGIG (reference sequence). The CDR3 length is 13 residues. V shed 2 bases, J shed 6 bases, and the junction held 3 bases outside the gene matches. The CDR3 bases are TGTGCCTGGAGTCCCGACAGGGGGCATGGCTACACCTTC. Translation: CAWSPDRGHGYTF. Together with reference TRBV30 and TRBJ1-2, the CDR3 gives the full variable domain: SQTIHQWPATLVQPVGSPLSLECTVEGTSNPNLYWYRQAAGRGLQLLFYSVGIGQISSEVPQNLSASRPQDRQFILSSKKLLLSDSGFYLCAWSPDRGHGYTFGSGTRLTVV.

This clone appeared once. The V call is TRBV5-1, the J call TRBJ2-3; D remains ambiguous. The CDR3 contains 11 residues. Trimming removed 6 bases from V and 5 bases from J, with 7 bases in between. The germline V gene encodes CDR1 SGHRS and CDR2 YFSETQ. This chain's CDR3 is CASTVGDTQYF. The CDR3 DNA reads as TGCGCCAGCACGGTTGGAGATACGCAGTATTTT. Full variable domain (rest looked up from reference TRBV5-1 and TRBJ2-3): KAGVTQTPRYLIKTRGQQVTLSCSPISGHRSVSWYQQTPGQGLQFLFEYFSETQRNKGNFPGRFSGRQFSNSRSEMNVSTLELGDSALYLCASTVGDTQYFGPGTRLTVL.

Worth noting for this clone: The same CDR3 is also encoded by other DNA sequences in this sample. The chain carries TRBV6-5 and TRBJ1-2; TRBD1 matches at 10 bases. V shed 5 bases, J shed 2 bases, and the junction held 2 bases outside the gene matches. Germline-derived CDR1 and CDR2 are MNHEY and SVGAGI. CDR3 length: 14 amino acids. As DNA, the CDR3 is TGTGCCAGCAGTAGACAGGGGGCGAACTATGGCTACACCTTC. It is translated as CASSRQGANYGYTF.

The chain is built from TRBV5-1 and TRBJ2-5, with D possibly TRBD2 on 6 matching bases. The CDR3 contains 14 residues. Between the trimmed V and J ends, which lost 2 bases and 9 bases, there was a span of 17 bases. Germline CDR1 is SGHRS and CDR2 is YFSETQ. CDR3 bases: TGCGCCAGCAGCTTTCTCACGTCGTGGGAGGCCCAGTACTTC. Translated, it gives CASSFLTSWEAQYF.

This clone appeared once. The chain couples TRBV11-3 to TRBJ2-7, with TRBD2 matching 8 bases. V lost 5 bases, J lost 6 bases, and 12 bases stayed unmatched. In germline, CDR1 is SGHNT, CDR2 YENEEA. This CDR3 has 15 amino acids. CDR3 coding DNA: TGTGCCAGCAGCCCCGGGCGGGAGGAATATAGCGAGCAGTACTTC. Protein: CASSPGREEYSEQYF.

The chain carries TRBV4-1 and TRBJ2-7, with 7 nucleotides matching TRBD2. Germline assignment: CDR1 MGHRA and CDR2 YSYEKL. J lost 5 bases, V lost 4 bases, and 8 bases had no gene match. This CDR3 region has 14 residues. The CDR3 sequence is CASSPIAGLNEQYF. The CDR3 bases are TGCGCCAGCAGCCCAATAGCGGGTCTCAACGAGCAGTACTTC.

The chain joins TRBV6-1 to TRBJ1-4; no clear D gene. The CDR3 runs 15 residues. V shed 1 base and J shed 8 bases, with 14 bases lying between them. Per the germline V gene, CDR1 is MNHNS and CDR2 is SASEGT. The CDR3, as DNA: TGTGCCAGCAGTGAAGGGACGGGAGTTTTGGAAAAACTGTTTTTT. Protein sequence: CASSEGTGVLEKLFF.

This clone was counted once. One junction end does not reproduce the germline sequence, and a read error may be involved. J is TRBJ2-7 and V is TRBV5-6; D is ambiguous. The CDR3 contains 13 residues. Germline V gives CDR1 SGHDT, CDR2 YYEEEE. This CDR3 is CASSLPQNYKQYF. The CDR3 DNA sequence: TGTGCCAGCAGCTTGCCCCAAAACTACAAGCAGTACTTC. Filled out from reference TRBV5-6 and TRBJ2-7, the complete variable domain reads DAGVTQSPTHLIKTRGQQVTLRCSPKSGHDTVSWYQQALGQGPQFIFQYYEEEERQRGNFPDRFSGHQFPNYSSELNVNALLLGDSALYLCASSLPQNYKQYFGPGTRLTVT.

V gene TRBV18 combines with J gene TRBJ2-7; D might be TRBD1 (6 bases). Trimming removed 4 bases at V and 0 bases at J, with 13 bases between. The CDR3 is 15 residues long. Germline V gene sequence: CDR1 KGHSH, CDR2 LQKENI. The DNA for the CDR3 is TGTGCCAGCTCACACCGGGACAAAAGCTCCTACGAGCAGTACTTC. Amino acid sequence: CASSHRDKSSYEQYF.

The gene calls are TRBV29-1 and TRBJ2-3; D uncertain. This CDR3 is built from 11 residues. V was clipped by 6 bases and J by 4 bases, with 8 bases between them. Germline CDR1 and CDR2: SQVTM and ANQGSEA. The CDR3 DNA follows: TGCAGCGTCGCCTCGGCAGATACGCAGTATTTT. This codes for CSVASADTQYF.

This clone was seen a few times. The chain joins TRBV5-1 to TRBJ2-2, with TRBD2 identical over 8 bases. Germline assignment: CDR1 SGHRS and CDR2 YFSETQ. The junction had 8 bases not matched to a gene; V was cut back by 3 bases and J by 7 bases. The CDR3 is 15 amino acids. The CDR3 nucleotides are TGCGCCAGCAGCTGGACGGGGGGGCCAGGCGGGGAGCTGTTTTTT. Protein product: CASSWTGGPGGELFF.

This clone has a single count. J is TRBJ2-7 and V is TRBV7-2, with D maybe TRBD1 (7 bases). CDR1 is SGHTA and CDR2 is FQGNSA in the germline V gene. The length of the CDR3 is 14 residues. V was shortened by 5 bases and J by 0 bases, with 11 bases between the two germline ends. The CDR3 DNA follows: TGTGCCAGCAGCAACCAGGGGGGCTCCTACGAGCAGTACTTC. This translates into CASSNQGGSYEQYF.

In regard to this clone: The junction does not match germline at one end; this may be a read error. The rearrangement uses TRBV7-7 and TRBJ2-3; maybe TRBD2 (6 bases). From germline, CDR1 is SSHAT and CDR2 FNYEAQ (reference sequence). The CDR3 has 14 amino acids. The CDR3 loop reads CASSLTSPTDTQYF. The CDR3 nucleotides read TGTGCTAGCAGCCTCACTAGCCCAACAGATACGCAGTATTTT.

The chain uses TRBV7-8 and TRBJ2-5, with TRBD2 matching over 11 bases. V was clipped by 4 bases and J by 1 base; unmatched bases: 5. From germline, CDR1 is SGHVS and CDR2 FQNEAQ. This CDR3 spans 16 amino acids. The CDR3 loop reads CASSSRLAGSQETQYF. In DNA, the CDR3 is TGTGCCAGCAGCTCCCGACTAGCGGGAAGCCAAGAGACCCAGTACTTC.